The TCR beta chain described here comes from a study of T-cell reconstitution after alpha-beta-depleted transplantation in children. Notes on the study in general: The study traced high day-60 TCRbeta diversity in some patients to surviving recipient T cells and thymic progenitors. Alpha-beta T cells present about two months after transplant were reported to originate from several hundred expanded graft clones.

In germline, CDR1 is SEHNR, CDR2 FQNEAQ (reference sequence). The ends lost 5 bases at V and 0 bases at J; junction bases unmatched: 4. The length of the CDR3 is 15 residues. This clonotype was detected a few times. The target antigen is unknown. Researchers prepared the TCRbeta library using unique molecular identifiers, the study reports. In TCRdb, the PCR reads were re-called with MiXCR into one record per CDR3 protein. The table shows 120,000 to 150,000 distinct CDR3 sequences, with around 8.8% occurring only once. The TCR originated in a female patient aged 2-9 years who had a stem cell transplant for congenital amegakaryocytic thrombocytopenia, so the T cells may come from the graft donor. The V and J genes are TRBV7-9 and TRBJ2-3, with 8 bases that match TRBD2. The material was PBMCs, mostly from graft donor cells, obtained 180 days after TCRalphabeta/CD19-depleted stem cell transplant. CDR3 residues: CASSHIAGSTDTQYF. CDR3 nucleotide sequence: TGTGCCAGCAGCCATATAGCGGGAAGCACAGATACGCAGTATTTT.